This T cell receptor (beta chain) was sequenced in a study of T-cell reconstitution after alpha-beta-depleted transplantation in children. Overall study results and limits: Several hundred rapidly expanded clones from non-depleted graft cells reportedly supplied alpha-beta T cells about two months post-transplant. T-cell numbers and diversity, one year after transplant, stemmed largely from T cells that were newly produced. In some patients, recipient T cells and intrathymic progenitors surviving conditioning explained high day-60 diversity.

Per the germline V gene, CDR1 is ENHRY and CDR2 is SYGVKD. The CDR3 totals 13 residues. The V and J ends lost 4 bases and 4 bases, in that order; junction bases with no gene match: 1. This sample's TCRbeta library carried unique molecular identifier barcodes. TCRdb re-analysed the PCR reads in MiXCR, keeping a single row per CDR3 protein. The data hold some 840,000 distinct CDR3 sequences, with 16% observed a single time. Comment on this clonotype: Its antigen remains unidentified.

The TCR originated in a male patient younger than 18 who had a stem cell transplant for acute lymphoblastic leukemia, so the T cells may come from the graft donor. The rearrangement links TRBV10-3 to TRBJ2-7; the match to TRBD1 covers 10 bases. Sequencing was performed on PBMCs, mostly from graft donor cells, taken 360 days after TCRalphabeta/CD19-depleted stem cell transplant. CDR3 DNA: TGTGCCATCAGTGCGGGACAGGGGTACGAGCAGTACTTC. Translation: CAISAGQGYEQYF.